The T cell receptor (beta chain) under discussion was sequenced for a study of shared clonotypes between healthy human individuals. Germline V CDR1 and CDR2: SQVTM, ANQGSEA. Trimming removed 6 bases from V and 6 bases from J; junction bases left unmatched: 3. The length of the CDR3 is 12 residues. CD45RO-negative, CCR7-positively selected cells formed the naive CD8 fraction, excluding terminally differentiated effector memory CD45RA+ cells. As concerns this clone: Other DNA sequences of this sample code for an identical CDR3.

TCRdb keeps only in-frame clones here, not all; method: immunoSEQ multiplex PCR. Of approximately 1.9 million clones in the sample, roughly 95% were seen once. What was sequenced was naive CD8+ T cells from PBMCs. The receptor was isolated from a man younger than 35 in good health. Some clones in this sample may be carry-over from other donors' samples. The V and J genes are TRBV29-1 and TRBJ1-2; 11 bases agree with TRBD1. The CDR3 reads CSVDRGLDGYTF. The CDR3 bases are TGCAGCGTGGACAGGGGGCTGGATGGCTACACCTTC.